One sample yielded the 15 T cell receptor beta chains listed below, sequenced in a study of shared clonotypes between healthy human individuals. TCRdb's copy holds only in-frame clones and misses some; the assay was immunoSEQ multiplex PCR. The data show more than 850,000 clones, with about 80% seen just once and 0.52% held by the top ten. The sequencing sample was made of memory CD4+ T cells from PBMCs. Subset given: CD45RA-negative fraction. All receptors come from a man between 18 and 29 years old in good health. Some clones in this sample may be carry-over from other donors' samples.

The CDR3 here is CASSLGANSNQPQHF. The CDR3 DNA reads TGTGCCAGCAGCTTAGGGGCAAATAGCAATCAGCCCCAGCATTTT. The V and J genes are TRBV7-9 and TRBJ1-5; D gene ambiguous. Germline lookup yields CDR1 SEHNR and CDR2 FQNEAQ (reference sequence). With 1 base removed from V and 0 bases from J, the gap between germline ends came to 7 bases. The CDR3 is made up of 15 amino acids.

This chain connects TRBV18 to TRBJ1-1; D remains unclear. Germline CDR1 and CDR2: KGHSH and LQKENI. Trimming pared 1 base from V and 9 bases from J, leaving 12 bases between. The CDR3 consists of 13 residues. The CDR3 region is CASSPQERGKAFF. As DNA, the CDR3 is TGTGCCAGCTCACCACAGGAGCGAGGAAAAGCTTTCTTT.

This sequence joins TRBV9 and TRBJ2-1, with D maybe TRBD2 (6 bases). This CDR3 has 16 amino acids. The ends were cut back, 4 bases at V and 3 bases at J, with 17 bases in the middle. CDR1 is SGDLS, CDR2 YYNGEE, per germline. The CDR3 spells CASSPGLTSVYNEQFF. For the CDR3, the DNA is TGTGCCAGCAGCCCAGGACTGACTAGTGTCTACAATGAGCAGTTCTTC.

This clone was seen once. The CDR3, as DNA: TGTGCCAGCAGTGCTGCCGGACGGGTTGAAGCTTTCTTT. Its protein is CASSAAGRVEAFF. The V call is TRBV2, the J call TRBJ1-1, with unresolved D. Germline V CDR1 and CDR2: SNHLY, FYNNEI. The CDR3 has 13 amino acids. The ends were cut back, 4 bases at V and 7 bases at J, with 13 bases in the middle.

This rearrangement joins TRBV4-2 to TRBJ1-2, with D maybe TRBD1 (5 bases). Germline assignment: CDR1 LGHNA and CDR2 YNFKEQ. Trimming took off 0 bases at V and 5 bases at J, with 13 bases between the two ends. The CDR3 has 15 residues. The CDR3 DNA sequence: TGTGCCAGCAGCCAAGATCTGGGGACGGGTTATGGCTACACCTTC. Protein product: CASSQDLGTGYGYTF.

A word on this clone: A much larger clonotype is one base distant, so this may be a read error. This chain connects TRBV11-3 to TRBJ1-1; the match to TRBD1 covers 9 bases. Germline lookup yields CDR1 SGHNT and CDR2 YENEEA. V was pared by 3 bases and J by 5 bases, with 1 base of the junction left unmatched. The CDR3 is made up of 13 amino acids. The CDR3 is CASSFDRGTEAFF. The DNA of the CDR3 is TGTGCCAGCAGCTTCGACAGGGGGACTGAAGCTTTCTTT.

V is TRBV29-1 and J is TRBJ1-3, with D possibly matching TRBD1 (5 bases). CDR3 length: 16 residues. CDR1 is SQVTM, CDR2 ANQGSEA, per germline. V gave up 7 bases and J gave up 2 bases, with 21 bases separating them. The CDR3 nucleotides are TGCAGCGCCCGGGGGGGGATCGAGGGCACTGGAAACACCATATATTTT. Encoded protein: CSARGGIEGTGNTIYF.

This clone was seen once. J is TRBJ2-1 and V is TRBV9; maybe TRBD2 (7 bases). The V gene's germline CDR1 is SGDLS and CDR2 YYNGEE. V gave up 0 bases and J gave up 4 bases, with 14 bases separating them. The CDR3 has 16 amino acids. CDR3: CASSVAQGGTYNEQFF. The CDR3, as DNA: TGTGCCAGCAGCGTAGCTCAGGGAGGGACATACAATGAGCAGTTCTTC. The whole variable domain, filled in from reference TRBV9 and TRBJ2-1, reads DSGVTQTPKHLITATGQRVTLRCSPRSGDLSVYWYQQSLDQGLQFLIQYYNGEERAKGNILERFSAQQFPDLHSELNLSSLELGDSALYFCASSVAQGGTYNEQFFGPGTRLTVL.

The chain is built from TRBV28 and TRBJ2-1; tentatively, D is TRBD1 (6 bases). The CDR3 contains 15 residues. The germline CDR1 and CDR2 sequences are MDHEN and SYDVKM. The V gene lost 6 bases and the J gene lost 7 bases, with 19 bases spanning the gap. CDR3 in DNA: TGTGCCAGCAGCCGGACAGCCACAACAGGTAATGAGCAGTTCTTC. It translates to CASSRTATTGNEQFF.

In its sample, this clone was seen once. This chain's CDR3 is CASSLTGTGASNQPQHF. The CDR3 region has the DNA TGTGCCAGCAGTTTAACCGGGACAGGGGCTAGCAATCAGCCCCAGCATTTT. The rearrangement uses TRBV27 and TRBJ1-5, with TRBD1 matching over 10 bases. Germline trimming cut 2 bases from V and 0 bases from J; bases unmatched to any gene: 4. This CDR3 is built from 17 residues. Germline CDR1 MNHEY, CDR2 SMNVEV (reference sequence).

The chain has TRBV28 and TRBJ1-2; 8 bases agree with TRBD1. After removal of 9 bases from V and 6 bases from J, the junction contained 15 bases not matched to a gene. The length of the CDR3 is 15 residues. Germline V gene lookup returns CDR1 MDHEN and CDR2 SYDVKM. The CDR3: CASQPPRGPVNGYTF. In DNA, the CDR3 is TGTGCCAGTCAACCTCCCAGGGGGCCCGTGAATGGCTACACCTTC.

The V call is TRBV5-8, the J call TRBJ2-4; 9 bases are a match to TRBD1. J gave up 0 bases and V 4 bases, and 8 bases lay outside the gene matches. There are 17 residues in the CDR3. Germline CDR1 is SGHTS and CDR2 is YDEGEE. The CDR3 sequence is CASSPWTGALAKNIQYF. For the CDR3, the DNA is TGTGCCAGCAGCCCCTGGACAGGGGCACTAGCCAAAAACATTCAGTACTTC.

The chain recombines TRBV6-5 with TRBJ2-7; D gene ambiguous. The CDR3 loop spans 14 amino acids. The germline gives CDR1 MNHEY, CDR2 SVGAGI. Trimming took 3 bases from V and 2 from J, leaving 11 bases between them. CDR3 sequence (DNA): TGTGCCAGCAGTTATAAGACACCTGCCTACGAGCAGTACTTC. Protein product: CASSYKTPAYEQYF.

This clone was seen a handful of times. The chain combines TRBV21-1 with TRBJ2-3; the DNA was not compared with TRBD2, the D call given in the table. TRBV21-1 is annotated as a pseudogene. The CDR3 is 16 amino acids. The CDR3 DNA sequence: TGTGCCAGCAGCAAAGCGGGAGGGCCGAGGGCAGATACGCAGTATTTT. It yields the protein CASSKAGGPRADTQYF.

V is TRBV4-3 and J is TRBJ2-1; weak D call: TRBD2 (5 bases). CDR3 length: 15 residues. From germline, CDR1 is LGHNA and CDR2 YSLEER. Trimming left V 0 bases short and J 8 bases short, with 14 bases between. CDR3 sequence reads: CASSQDAIARDEQFF. The CDR3 coding sequence is TGCGCCAGCAGCCAAGATGCGATAGCGAGGGATGAGCAGTTCTTC.